One and the same sample provided the 22 T cell receptor beta chains below, sequenced in a study of shared clonotypes between healthy human individuals. Naive CD8 isolation took CD45RO-negative cells positively selected for CCR7 and excluded terminally differentiated effector memory CD45RA+ cells. The assay was immunoSEQ multiplex PCR, and TCRdb's table has in-frame clones only and misses some. In the table there are about 590,000 clones, 95% to 96% of which are singletons. Source material: naive CD8+ T cells sorted from blood. Receptors were obtained from a woman under 40 in good health.

The V gene is TRBV15, the J gene TRBJ2-7, with 8 nucleotides matching TRBD1. Trimming cost V 3 bases and J 3 bases; bases outside gene matches: 1. The V gene's germline CDR1 is LNHNV and CDR2 YYDKDF (reference sequence). The CDR3 contains 13 residues. CDR3 sequence reads: CATSRTGDYEQYF. The DNA of the CDR3 is TGTGCCACCAGCAGGACAGGGGACTACGAGCAGTACTTC.

The chain couples TRBV6-1 to TRBJ1-6; D unclear. The ends were cut back, 2 bases at V and 7 bases at J, with 6 bases in the middle. CDR1 and CDR2 (germline): MNHNS, SASEGT. This CDR3 comprises 13 residues. CDR3 coding DNA: TGTGCCAGCAGTGAATTGAGAAATTCACCCCTCCACTTT. It codes for CASSELRNSPLHF.

The rearrangement joins TRBV27 to TRBJ1-2; 7 nucleotides line up with TRBD1. CDR1 and CDR2 from the germline V gene are MNHEY and SMNVEV (reference sequence). This CDR3 has 15 amino acids. J was trimmed by 2 bases and V by 6 bases; bases with no gene match: 9. The DNA for the CDR3 is TGTGCCAGCAGGCAAACGACAGGGACCAACTATGGCTACACCTTC. Its protein product is CASRQTTGTNYGYTF.

This clone was recorded once. The V and J genes are TRBV7-9 and TRBJ1-4; D is ambiguous. The CDR3 totals 15 residues. Germline-derived CDR1 and CDR2 are SEHNR and FQNEAQ (reference sequence). Trimming took 5 bases from V and 0 from J, leaving 10 bases between them. The CDR3 DNA reads TGTGCCAGCAGCCGTATAGGGTCAACTAATGAAAAACTGTTTTTT. It is translated as CASSRIGSTNEKLFF.

J is TRBJ2-5 and V is TRBV7-9; D is unclear. The V and J ends lost 4 bases and 5 bases respectively, with 17 bases between them. The CDR3 runs to 15 residues. Germline V gene lookup returns CDR1 SEHNR and CDR2 FQNEAQ (reference sequence). CDR3 protein: CASSSMQTLAETQYF. For the CDR3, the DNA is TGTGCCAGCAGCTCGATGCAGACCCTGGCGGAGACCCAGTACTTC. Variable domain in full (rest from reference TRBV7-9 and TRBJ2-5): DTGVSQNPRHKITKRGQNVTFRCDPISEHNRLYWYRQTLGQGPEFLTYFQNEAQLEKSRLLSDRFSAERPKGSFSTLEIQRTEQGDSAMYLCASSSMQTLAETQYFGPGTRLLVL.

This chain links TRBV27 with TRBJ2-7; the D gene is possibly TRBD2 (6 bases). From germline, CDR1 is MNHEY and CDR2 SMNVEV (reference sequence). The V end was cut by 8 bases, the J end by 0 bases, with 14 bases between. This CDR3 is 14 amino acids long. The CDR3 DNA sequence: TGTGCCAGCCAAGCAGTCGGGAGCTCCTACGAGCAGTACTTC. Its protein is CASQAVGSSYEQYF.

CDR3 bases: TGTGCCAGCAGTTACACAGGGGGCGTAGGCTACACCTTC. Residues: CASSYTGGVGYTF. The chain joins TRBV5-4 to TRBJ1-2; TRBD1 agrees at 9 bases. CDR3 length: 13 residues. J gave up 8 bases and V 5 bases, and 7 bases lay outside the gene matches. The germline V gene encodes CDR1 SGHNT and CDR2 YYREEE (reference sequence).

The genes are TRBV25-1 and TRBJ2-2; D remains unclear. This CDR3 comprises 14 residues. Germline CDR1 is MGHDK and CDR2 is SYGVNS. The germline V and J ends were trimmed by 4 bases and 1 base, with 7 bases remaining between them. In nucleotides, the CDR3 is TGTGCCAGCAGTGGTTCCGAGAACACCGGGGAGCTGTTTTTT. Translating it yields CASSGSENTGELFF.

The chain links TRBV7-9 to TRBJ1-2; no clear D gene. The CDR3 runs 12 residues. Trimming shortened V by 11 bases and J by 6 bases, and 16 bases separated the two germline ends. The germline V gene has CDR1 SEHNR and CDR2 FQNEAQ (reference sequence). The DNA for the CDR3 is TGTGCCGGAGAGAAGGGCTCCCATGGCTACACCTTC. Protein product: CAGEKGSHGYTF.

The chain combines TRBV15 with TRBJ1-4; unclear D gene. V was cut by 9 bases and J by 4 bases, with 15 bases left in between. The CDR3 has 14 residues. CDR1 is LNHNV and CDR2 is YYDKDF in the germline V gene (reference sequence). The CDR3 bases are TGTGCCACTCAAAACGCGTCGCTTAATGAAAAACTGTTTTTT. As protein: CATQNASLNEKLFF.

V gene TRBV7-2 combines with J gene TRBJ2-1; tentative D call: TRBD2 (6 bases). The CDR3 covers 17 residues. The V end lost 4 bases, the J end lost 2 bases, and 18 bases lay between the germline ends. CDR1 is SGHTA and CDR2 is FQGNSA in the germline V gene. The CDR3, as DNA: TGTGCCAGCAGCTCCCTGGGGCATAGCGGTCCCTACAATGAGCAGTTCTTC. It is translated as CASSSLGHSGPYNEQFF.

The rearrangement links TRBV9 to TRBJ1-2; D is possibly TRBD1 (5 bases). V was cut by 5 bases and J by 4 bases, with 15 bases left in between. CDR1 and CDR2 from the germline V gene are SGDLS and YYNGEE. The CDR3 runs 14 residues. In nucleotides, the CDR3 is TGTGCCAGCAGAGCCCAGACAGCTTTCTATGGCTACACCTTC. It translates to CASRAQTAFYGYTF. Based on the CDR3 plus reference TRBV9 and TRBJ1-2, the full variable domain is DSGVTQTPKHLITATGQRVTLRCSPRSGDLSVYWYQQSLDQGLQFLIQYYNGEERAKGNILERFSAQQFPDLHSELNLSSLELGDSALYFCASRAQTAFYGYTFGSGTRLTVV.

The rearrangement uses TRBV29-1 and TRBJ2-2; D not certain. Trimming cost V 4 bases and J 3 bases, with 3 bases left between them. Germline assignment: CDR1 SQVTM and CDR2 ANQGSEA. The CDR3 is 11 amino acids. The CDR3 DNA is TGCAGCGTTGTCTACACCGGGGAGCTGTTTTTT. Translating it yields CSVVYTGELFF.

This chain links TRBV7-8 with TRBJ1-1; a weak D match, TRBD1 (5 bases). Trimming removed 2 bases from V and 3 bases from J, with 10 bases in between. Germline lookup yields CDR1 SGHVS and CDR2 FQNEAQ. The CDR3 is 14 amino acids. CDR3 protein: CASSLRGVDTEAFF. Here the CDR3 DNA reads TGTGCCAGCAGCTTAAGGGGAGTGGACACTGAAGCTTTCTTT.

The V gene is TRBV5-6, the J gene TRBJ2-7; D gene unclear. CDR1 SGHDT and CDR2 YYEEEE come from the germline V gene. V was clipped by 2 bases and J by 6 bases, with 15 bases between them. This CDR3 is built from 14 residues. CDR3 region: CASSFSFSGGEQYF. The CDR3 bases are TGTGCCAGCAGCTTTTCATTTTCAGGCGGCGAGCAGTACTTC.

A single count supports this clone. This chain joins TRBV5-4 and TRBJ2-1; 8 bases are shared with TRBD1. The junction had 8 bases not matched to a gene; V was cut back by 1 base and J by 8 bases. The CDR3 consists of 15 residues. The germline gives CDR1 SGHNT, CDR2 YYREEE (reference sequence). The CDR3 nucleotides are TGTGCCAGCAGCTTGTTTTTGACAGGGGAACATGAGCAGTTCTTC. Translated, it gives CASSLFLTGEHEQFF.

This chain links TRBV7-9 with TRBJ2-3, with no clear D. The germline V and J ends were trimmed by 11 bases and 7 bases, with 13 bases remaining between them. The CDR3 contains 11 residues. Germline CDR1 and CDR2: SEHNR and FQNEAQ (reference sequence). This CDR3 reads CAGRTSNTQYF. The CDR3 coding sequence is TGTGCCGGCCGGACCTCTAATACGCAGTATTTT.

The chain links TRBV13 to TRBJ2-1; D is undetermined. Germline CDR1 PRHDT, CDR2 FYEKMQ (reference sequence). Trimming stripped 0 bases from V and 6 bases from J, with 12 bases between. The CDR3 sequence is 15 residues long. The CDR3 nucleotides are TGTGCCAGCAGCTTAGGTCGGCTGGATGGCAATGAGCAGTTCTTC. Protein sequence: CASSLGRLDGNEQFF.

The rearrangement joins TRBV6-1 to TRBJ2-7, with 7 bases fitting TRBD1. J lost 6 bases, V lost 6 bases, and 11 bases had no gene match. CDR3 length: 14 amino acids. CDR1 is MNHNS, CDR2 SASEGT, per germline. CDR3 DNA: TGTGCCAGCAGGGACCACACAGGGGTGGGCGAGCAGTACTTC. This encodes CASRDHTGVGEQYF.

The chain has TRBV11-2 and TRBJ1-5; TRBD1 is a possible D gene (6 bases). Germline V gene data show CDR1 as SGHAT and CDR2 as FQNNGV. This CDR3 spans 16 amino acids. V lost 2 bases and J 0 bases, leaving 11 bases between the germline ends. For the CDR3, the DNA is TGTGCCAGCAGCTTATCCAGGGGCGATAGCAATCAGCCCCAGCATTTT. This codes for CASSLSRGDSNQPQHF.

This rearrangement joins TRBV28 to TRBJ1-1, with 7 bases lining up with TRBD1. The CDR3 covers 13 residues. CDR1 is MDHEN, CDR2 SYDVKM, per germline. V lost 7 bases to trimming and J lost 3 bases; unmatched junction nucleotides: 5. The CDR3 bases are TGTGCCAGCACCCGAGGGGGCCACACTGAAGCTTTCTTT. Protein product: CASTRGGHTEAFF.

This clone has just one count. The chain combines TRBV5-8 with TRBJ2-3, with 10 bases aligning to TRBD2. CDR1 and CDR2 from the germline V gene are SGHTS and YDEGEE. This CDR3 region has 16 residues. J lost 1 base, V lost 0 bases, and 2 bases had no gene match. The CDR3 here is CASSLGTSGGTDTQYF. CDR3 nucleotide sequence: TGTGCCAGCAGCTTGGGTACTAGCGGGGGCACAGATACGCAGTATTTT. Drawing the rest from reference TRBV5-8 and TRBJ2-3, the complete variable domain is EAGVTQSPTHLIKTRGQQATLRCSPISGHTSVYWYQQALGLGLQFLLWYDEGEERNRGNFPPRFSGRQFPNYSSELNVNALELEDSALYLCASSLGTSGGTDTQYFGPGTRLTVL.